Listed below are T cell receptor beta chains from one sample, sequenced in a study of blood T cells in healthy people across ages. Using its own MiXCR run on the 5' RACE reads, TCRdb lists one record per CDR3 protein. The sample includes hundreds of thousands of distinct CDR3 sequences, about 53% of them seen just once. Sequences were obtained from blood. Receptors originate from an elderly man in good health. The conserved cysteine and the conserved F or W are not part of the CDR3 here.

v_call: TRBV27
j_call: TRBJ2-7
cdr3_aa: ASSSSLGQGLQEQY

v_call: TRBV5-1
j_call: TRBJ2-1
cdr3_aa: ASSLDQGPYNEQF

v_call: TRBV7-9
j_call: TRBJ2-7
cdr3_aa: ASSLGLAEVRGQY

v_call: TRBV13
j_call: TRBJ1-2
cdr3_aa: ASSSGTASYGYT

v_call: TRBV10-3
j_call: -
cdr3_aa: AISVASGSPEQY

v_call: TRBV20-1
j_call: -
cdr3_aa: SARVGTGSHEQY

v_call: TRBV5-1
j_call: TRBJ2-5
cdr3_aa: ASSLRTSGGQQY

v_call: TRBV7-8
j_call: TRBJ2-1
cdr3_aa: ASSLVMWSSYNEQF

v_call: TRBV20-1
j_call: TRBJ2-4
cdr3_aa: SAPRAGDAGNIQY

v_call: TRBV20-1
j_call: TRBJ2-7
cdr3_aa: SALGWGAGEQY

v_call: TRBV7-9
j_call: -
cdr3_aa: ASSPPRERELLDIQY

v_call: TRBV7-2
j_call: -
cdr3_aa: ASTPLRNNEQY

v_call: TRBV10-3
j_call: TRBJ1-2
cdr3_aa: AISATGTSYGYT

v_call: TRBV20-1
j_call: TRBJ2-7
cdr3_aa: SALNPGQGASEQY

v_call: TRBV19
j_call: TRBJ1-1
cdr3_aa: ASSIDSSGGTEAF

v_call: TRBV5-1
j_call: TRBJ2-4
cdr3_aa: ASSPQGAKNIQY

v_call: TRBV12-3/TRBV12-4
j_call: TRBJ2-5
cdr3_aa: ASLSGADSQETQY

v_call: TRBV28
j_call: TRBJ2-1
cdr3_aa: ASSFRTTYNEQF

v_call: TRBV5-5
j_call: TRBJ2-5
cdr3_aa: ASSPGRAGGQKTQY

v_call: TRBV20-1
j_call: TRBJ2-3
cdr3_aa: SAGLRGTDTQY

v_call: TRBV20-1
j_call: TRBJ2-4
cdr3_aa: SAAGGAGSKQY

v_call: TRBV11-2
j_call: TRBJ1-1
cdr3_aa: ASSHRTGGNTEAF

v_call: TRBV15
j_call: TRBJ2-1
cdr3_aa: ATQSAGTVNEQF

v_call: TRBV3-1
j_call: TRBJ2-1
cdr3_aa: ASSQSRQQF

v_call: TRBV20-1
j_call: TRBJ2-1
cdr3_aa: SARDPGGPYEQF

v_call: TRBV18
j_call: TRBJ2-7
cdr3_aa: ASSSSQFEWEQY

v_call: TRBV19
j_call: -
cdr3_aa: ASRPLGTNEQY

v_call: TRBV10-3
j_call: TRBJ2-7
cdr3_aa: ANQLGPHYEQY

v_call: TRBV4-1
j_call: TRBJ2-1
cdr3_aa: ASSLGREGDEQF

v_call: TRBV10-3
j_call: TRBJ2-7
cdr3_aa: AIRTIGIYEQY

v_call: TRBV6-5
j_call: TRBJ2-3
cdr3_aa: ASRNTGSSTDTQY

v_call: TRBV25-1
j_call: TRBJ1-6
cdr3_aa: ASSENPRGSPLH

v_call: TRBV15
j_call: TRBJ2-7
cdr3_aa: ATSRAGLAGGEQY

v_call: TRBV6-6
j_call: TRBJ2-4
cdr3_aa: ASSYSGGARPKNIQY

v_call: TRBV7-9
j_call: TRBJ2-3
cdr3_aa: ASSLAESSTDTQY

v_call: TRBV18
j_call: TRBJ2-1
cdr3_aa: ASSPYIPVRGGEQF

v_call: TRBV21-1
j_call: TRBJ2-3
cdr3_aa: ASKRGPGGVRDTQY

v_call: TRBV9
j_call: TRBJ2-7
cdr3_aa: ASSVASSGGPYEQY

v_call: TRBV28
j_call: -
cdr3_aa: ASNGQAWYEQY

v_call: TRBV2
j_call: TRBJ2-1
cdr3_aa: ASSDEAPPYNEQF

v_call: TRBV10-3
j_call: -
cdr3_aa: AIKTDVPGDEQY

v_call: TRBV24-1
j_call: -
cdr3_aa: ATARTSSYNEQY

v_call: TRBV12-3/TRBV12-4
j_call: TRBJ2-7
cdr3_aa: ASSFGVKEQY

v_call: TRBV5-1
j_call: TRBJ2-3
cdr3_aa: ASSLAGGSNRYAY

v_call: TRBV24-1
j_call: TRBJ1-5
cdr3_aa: ATSDPPSNQPQH

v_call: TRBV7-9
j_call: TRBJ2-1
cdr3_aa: ASSPSVAGKNEQF